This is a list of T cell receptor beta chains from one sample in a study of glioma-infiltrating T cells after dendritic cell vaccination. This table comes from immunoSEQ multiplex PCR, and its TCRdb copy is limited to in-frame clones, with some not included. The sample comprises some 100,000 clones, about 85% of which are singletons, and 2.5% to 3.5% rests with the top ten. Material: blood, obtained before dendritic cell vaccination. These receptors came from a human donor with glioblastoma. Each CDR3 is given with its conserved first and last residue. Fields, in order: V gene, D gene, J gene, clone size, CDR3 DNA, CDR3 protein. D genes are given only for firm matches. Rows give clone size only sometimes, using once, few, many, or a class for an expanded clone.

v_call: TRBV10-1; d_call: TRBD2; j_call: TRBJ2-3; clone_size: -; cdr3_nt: TGCGCCAGCAGTGACCCGGGACTAGAGGATACGCAGTATTTT; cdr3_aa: CASSDPGLEDTQYF
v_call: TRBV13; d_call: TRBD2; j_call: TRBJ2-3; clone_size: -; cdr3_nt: TGTGCCAGCAGCTTAAAACTAGCGGGACGCACAGATACGCAGTATTTT; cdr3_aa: CASSLKLAGRTDTQYF
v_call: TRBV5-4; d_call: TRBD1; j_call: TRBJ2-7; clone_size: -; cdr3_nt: TGTGCCAGCAGCGGTCCGGGACAGGGCTCCTACGAGCAGTACTTC; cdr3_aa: CASSGPGQGSYEQYF
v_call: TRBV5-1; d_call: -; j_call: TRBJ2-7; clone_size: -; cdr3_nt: TGCGCCAGCAGCTTGGATAGTCCTCACTCCTACGAGCAGTACTTC; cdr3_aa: CASSLDSPHSYEQYF
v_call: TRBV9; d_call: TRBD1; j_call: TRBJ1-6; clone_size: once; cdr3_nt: TGTGCCAGCAGCGCCCGGGACAGGGGGCAAGATTCACCCCTCCACTTT; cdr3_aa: CASSARDRGQDSPLHF
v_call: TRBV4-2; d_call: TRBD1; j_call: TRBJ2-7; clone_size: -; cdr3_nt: TGTGCCAGCAGCCAAGATTTAATTAGGGGGACAGGACCCTACGAGCAGTACTTC; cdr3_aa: CASSQDLIRGTGPYEQYF
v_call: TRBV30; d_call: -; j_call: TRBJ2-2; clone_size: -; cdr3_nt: TGTGCCTGGAGCACAGGTTACTCCCCGAGGACCGGGGAGCTGTTTTTT; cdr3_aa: CAWSTGYSPRTGELFF
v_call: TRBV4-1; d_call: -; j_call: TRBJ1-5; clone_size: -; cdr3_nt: TGCGCCAGCAGCCAAGATCTGGGCGGGAGGGTTCGGAATCAGCCCCAGCATTTT; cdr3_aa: CASSQDLGGRVRNQPQHF
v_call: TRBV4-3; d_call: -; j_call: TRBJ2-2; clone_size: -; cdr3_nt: TGCGCCAGCAGCCAAGACGCAGGGGTAGGCGGGGAGCTGTTTTTT; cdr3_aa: CASSQDAGVGGELFF
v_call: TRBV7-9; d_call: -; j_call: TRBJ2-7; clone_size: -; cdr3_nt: TGTGCCAGCAGCTTCCTAGGGGGCTACGAGCAGTACTTC; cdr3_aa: CASSFLGGYEQYF
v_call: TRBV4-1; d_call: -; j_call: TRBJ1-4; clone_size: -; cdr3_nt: TGCGCCAGCACCTTGGCTCCGGGGAATGAAAAACTGTTTTTT; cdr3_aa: CASTLAPGNEKLFF
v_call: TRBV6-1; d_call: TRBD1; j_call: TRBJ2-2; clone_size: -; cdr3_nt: TGTGCCAGCAGTTCGGACAGGGGGGGGGAGCTGTTTTTT; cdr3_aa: CASSSDRGGELFF
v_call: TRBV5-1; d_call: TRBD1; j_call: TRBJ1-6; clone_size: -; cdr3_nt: TGCGCCAGCAGCTTGGGGGACAGGGGTAATTCACCCCTCCACTTT; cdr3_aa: CASSLGDRGNSPLHF
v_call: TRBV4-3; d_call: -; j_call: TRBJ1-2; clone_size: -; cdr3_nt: TGCGCCAGCAGCCAGGAGGTAAGCCTCGGCTACACCTTC; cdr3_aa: CASSQEVSLGYTF
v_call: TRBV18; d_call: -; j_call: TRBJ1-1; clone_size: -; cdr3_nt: TGTGCCAGCTCGAGAACCGGGACTGCAAATATCGGGACTGAAGCTTTCTTT; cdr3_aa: CASSRTGTANIGTEAFF
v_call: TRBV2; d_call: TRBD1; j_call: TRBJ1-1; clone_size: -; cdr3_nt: TGTGCCAGCAGCTTAGGGGACAGGGCAGCTTTCTTT; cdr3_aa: CASSLGDRAAFF
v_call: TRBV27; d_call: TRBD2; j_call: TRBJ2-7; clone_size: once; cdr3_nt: TGTGCCAGCAGTTTAAGCGGGGGGCCTCCCTACGAGCAGTACTTC; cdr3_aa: CASSLSGGPPYEQYF
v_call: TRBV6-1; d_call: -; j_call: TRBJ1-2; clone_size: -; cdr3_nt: TGTGCCAGCAGCTCGCAGGAGGGCTATGGCTACACCTTC; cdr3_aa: CASSSQEGYGYTF